This T cell receptor (beta chain) stems from a study of blood T cell repertoires in COVID-19. For the study at large: There were acute and convalescent COVID-19 samples, and they came from the United States, Italy and Spain. Sources were T cells, B-cell-depleted T cells, or PBMCs; the material itself was cDNA or gDNA.

Methods used by the authors: Amplifying reference gene primers gave estimates of nucleated cell counts. TCRdb's copy holds only in-frame clones and misses some; the assay was immunoSEQ multiplex PCR. V and J calls and clone size are those listed in that table; D and trimming were worked out from the DNA. The sample yields about 180,000 clones, around 86% seen once. Germline CDR1 is SEHNR and CDR2 is FQNEAQ (reference sequence). This CDR3 region has 17 residues. J lost 5 bases, V lost 2 bases, and 12 bases had no gene match. Material for sequencing was peripheral blood. The sequence derives from a woman in her 70s with COVID-19, enrolled during active disease. The chain joins TRBV7-9 to TRBJ2-5; TRBD2 aligns across 9 bases. CDR3: CASSLTASGVRGETQYF. DNA for the CDR3: TGTGCCAGCAGCTTAACGGCTAGCGGGGTTAGGGGGGAGACCCAGTACTTC. Together with reference TRBV7-9 and TRBJ2-5, the CDR3 gives the full variable domain: DTGVSQNPRHKITKRGQNVTFRCDPISEHNRLYWYRQTLGQGPEFLTYFQNEAQLEKSRLLSDRFSAERPKGSFSTLEIQRTEQGDSAMYLCASSLTASGVRGETQYFGPGTRLLVL.